This T cell receptor (beta chain) was captured in a study of T cells after yellow fever vaccination. Overall study results and limits: Boosting was followed by the reappearance of most primary-vaccination clones (less than 98% CD4, under 90% CD8).

This clonotype appeared many times. Its antigen is still unknown. It was through 5'RACE template switching that TCR cDNA was made, with a universal primer site and UMIs added. One entry per CDR3 protein results from TCRdb running MiXCR on the 5' RACE reads. The sample includes more than 300,000 distinct CDR3 sequences, around 10% of them seen just once. The CDR3 length is 15 residues. The germline V and J ends were trimmed by 1 base and 2 bases, with 11 bases remaining between them. This chain links TRBV12-3 or TRBV12-4 with TRBJ1-2, with TRBD1 as a possible D gene (6 bases). The sample consisted of CD4+ T cells sorted from PBMCs, taken 45 days after the yellow fever booster vaccination. The source is a man younger than 35 who received the YFV17D yellow fever vaccine. The CDR3 is CASSLGIRGNYGYTF. The CDR3 region has the DNA TGTGCCAGCAGTTTAGGTATCAGGGGAAACTATGGCTACACCTTC.